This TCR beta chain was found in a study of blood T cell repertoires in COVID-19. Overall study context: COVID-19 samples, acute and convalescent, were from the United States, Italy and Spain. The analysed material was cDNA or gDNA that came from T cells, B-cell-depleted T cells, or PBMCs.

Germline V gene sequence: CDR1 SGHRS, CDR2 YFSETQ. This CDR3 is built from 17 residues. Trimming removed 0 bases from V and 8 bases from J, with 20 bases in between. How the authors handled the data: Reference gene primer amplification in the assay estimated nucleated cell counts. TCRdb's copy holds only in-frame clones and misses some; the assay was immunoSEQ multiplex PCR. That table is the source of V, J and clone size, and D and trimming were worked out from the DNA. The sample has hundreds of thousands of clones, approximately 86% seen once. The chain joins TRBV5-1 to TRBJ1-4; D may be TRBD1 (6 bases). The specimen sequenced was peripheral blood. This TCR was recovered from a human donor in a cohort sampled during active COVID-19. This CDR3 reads CASSLGGTPHKEEKLFF. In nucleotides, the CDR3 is TGCGCCAGCAGCTTGGGGGGGACACCACATAAGGAGGAAAAACTGTTTTTT.